This TCR beta chain derives from a study of T cell repertoires in cytomegalovirus infection. Study-wide points: Dominating the ex vivo response were TCR beta clonotypes that were CMV-specific and HLA-C-restricted.

TCRdb itself ran the reads through MiXCR, one entry per CDR3 protein. The table includes roughly 570,000 distinct CDR3 sequences, roughly 42% detected once. Comment on this clonotype: Its target is unknown.

The V and J ends lost 6 bases and 0 bases respectively, with 24 bases between them. This CDR3 has 18 residues. From germline, CDR1 is SGHKS and CDR2 YYEKEE (reference sequence). The V call is TRBV5-5, the J call TRBJ1-1; D may be TRBD1 (6 bases). This sample comprised cultured PBMCs, obtained from culture after CMV antigen stimulation. This sequence originates from a human donor in good health (CMV status not recorded). Some clones in this sample may be carry-over from other donors' samples. The CDR3 reads CASTPLGRGRGMNTEAFF. CDR3 in DNA: TGTGCCAGCACCCCCTTGGGCCGGGGGCGCGGGATGAACACTGAAGCTTTCTTT.